This T cell receptor (beta chain) was obtained from a study of tumor-infiltrating lymphocytes in primary liver carcinoma. Whole-study findings and limits: Blood had a significantly lower top-250-clone fraction than tumors did (p = 0.039).

As regards this clonotype: Its target is not known. One junction end does not reproduce the germline sequence, and a read error may be involved.

Germline V gives CDR1 SGHAT, CDR2 FQNNGV. CDR3 length equals 17 residues. The researchers obtained blood RNA from unsorted whole blood and also extracted germline DNA. The template, approximately 500 ng total RNA, yielded TCR beta cDNA made with a constant-region primer. Library construction for TCR beta comprised three nested multiplex PCR rounds performed with slightly modified ARM-PCR. For about 11 cycles apiece, the opening two PCR rounds ran with TRBV1-TRBV30 forward primers and a C-beta reverse primer. TCRdb re-called the multiplex PCR reads through MiXCR, storing one row per CDR3 protein. The sample lists fewer than 250,000 distinct CDR3 sequences; 65% were seen once.

V gene TRBV11-2 combines with J gene TRBJ2-1; 7 nucleotides line up with TRBD2. The sample was peripheral blood. The sequence was obtained from a woman aged 55-75 years with primary liver carcinoma and hepatitis B virus infection. CDR3 nucleotides: TGTACCAGCAGCTTAGATCCTCCAACGGGAGGAAGAGATGAGCAGTTCTTC. Its protein product is CTSSLDPPTGGRDEQFF.